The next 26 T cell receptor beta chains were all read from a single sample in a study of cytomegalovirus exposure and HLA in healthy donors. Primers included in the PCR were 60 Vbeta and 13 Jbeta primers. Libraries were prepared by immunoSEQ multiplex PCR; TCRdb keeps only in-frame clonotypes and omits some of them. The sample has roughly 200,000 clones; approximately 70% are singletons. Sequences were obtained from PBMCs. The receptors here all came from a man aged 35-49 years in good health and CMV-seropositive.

The CDR3 here is CASTLGGLSQPQHF. CDR3 bases: TGTGCCAGCACCCTGGGGGGATTGAGTCAGCCCCAGCATTTT. The rearrangement links TRBV6-1 to TRBJ1-5; D possibly corresponds to TRBD1 (5 bases). Germline CDR1 MNHNS, CDR2 SASEGT. V lost 7 bases and J 6 bases, leaving 16 bases between the germline ends. The CDR3 length is 14 residues.

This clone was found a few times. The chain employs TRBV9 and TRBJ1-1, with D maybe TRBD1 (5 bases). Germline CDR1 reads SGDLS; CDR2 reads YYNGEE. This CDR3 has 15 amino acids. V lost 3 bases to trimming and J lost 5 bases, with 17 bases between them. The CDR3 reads CASSGGGRVGTEAFF. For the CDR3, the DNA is TGTGCCAGCAGCGGCGGTGGCAGGGTGGGGACTGAAGCTTTCTTT.

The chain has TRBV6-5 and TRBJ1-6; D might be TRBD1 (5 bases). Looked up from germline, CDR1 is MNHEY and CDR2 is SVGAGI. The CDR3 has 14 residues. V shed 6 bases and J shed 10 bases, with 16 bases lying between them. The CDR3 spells CASRPWGDGSPLHF. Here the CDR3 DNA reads TGTGCCAGCAGGCCTTGGGGGGATGGCTCACCCCTCCACTTT.

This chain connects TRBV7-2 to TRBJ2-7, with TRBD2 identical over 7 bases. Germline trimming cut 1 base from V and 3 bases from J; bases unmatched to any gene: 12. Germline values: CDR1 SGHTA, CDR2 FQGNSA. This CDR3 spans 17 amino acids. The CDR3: CASSLEATSRTFYEQYF. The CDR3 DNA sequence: TGTGCCAGCAGCTTAGAGGCGACTAGCCGTACCTTCTACGAGCAGTACTTC.

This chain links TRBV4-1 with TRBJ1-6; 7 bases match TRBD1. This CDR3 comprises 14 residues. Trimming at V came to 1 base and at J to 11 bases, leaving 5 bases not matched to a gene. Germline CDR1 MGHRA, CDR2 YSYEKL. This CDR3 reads CASSQGRQGPPLHF. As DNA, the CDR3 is TGCGCCAGCAGCCAAGGACGACAGGGTCCACCCCTCCACTTT.

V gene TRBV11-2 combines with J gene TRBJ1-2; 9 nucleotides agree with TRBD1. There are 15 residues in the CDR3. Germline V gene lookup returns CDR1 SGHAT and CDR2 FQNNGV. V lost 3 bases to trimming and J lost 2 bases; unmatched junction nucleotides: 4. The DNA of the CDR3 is TGTGCCAGCAGCTTCTCCGGGACAGGGAACTATGGCTACACCTTC. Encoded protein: CASSFSGTGNYGYTF.

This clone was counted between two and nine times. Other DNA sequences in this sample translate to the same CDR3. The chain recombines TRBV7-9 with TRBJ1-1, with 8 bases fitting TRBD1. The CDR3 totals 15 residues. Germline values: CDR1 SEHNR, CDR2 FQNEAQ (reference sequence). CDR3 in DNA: TGTGCTTCCTCACCACGGACAGGGCCTAACACTGAAGCTTTCTTT. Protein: CASSPRTGPNTEAFF.

Here the CDR3 DNA reads TGCGCCAGCAGCCAAACCAGACAGGGCAGTAATGAAAAACTGTTTTTT. Amino acid sequence: CASSQTRQGSNEKLFF. The chain links TRBV5-1 to TRBJ1-4; 7 nucleotides agree with TRBD1. Germline trimming cut 4 bases from V and 4 bases from J; bases unmatched to any gene: 10. The CDR3 runs 16 residues. CDR1 SGHRS and CDR2 YFSETQ come from the germline V gene.

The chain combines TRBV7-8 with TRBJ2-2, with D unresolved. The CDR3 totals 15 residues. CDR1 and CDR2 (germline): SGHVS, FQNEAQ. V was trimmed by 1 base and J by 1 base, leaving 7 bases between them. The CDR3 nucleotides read TGTGCCAGCAGCTTAGTTTCTGTGAACACCGGGGAGCTGTTTTTT. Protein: CASSLVSVNTGELFF.

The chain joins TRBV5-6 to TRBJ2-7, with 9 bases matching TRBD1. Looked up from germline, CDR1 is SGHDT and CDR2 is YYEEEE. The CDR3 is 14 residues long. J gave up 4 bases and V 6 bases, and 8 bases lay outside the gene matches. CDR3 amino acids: CASTIPGQGYEQYF. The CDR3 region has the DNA TGTGCCAGCACCATACCGGGACAGGGTTACGAGCAGTACTTC.

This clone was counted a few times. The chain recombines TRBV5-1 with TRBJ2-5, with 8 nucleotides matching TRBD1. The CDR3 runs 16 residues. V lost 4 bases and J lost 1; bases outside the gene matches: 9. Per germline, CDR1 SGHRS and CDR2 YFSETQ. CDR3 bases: TGCGCCAGCAGCATTCGACAGGGGATCGTCCAAGAGACCCAGTACTTC. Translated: CASSIRQGIVQETQYF.

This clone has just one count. CDR3 coding DNA: TGTGCCAGCAGCTTGAGGGTCGGCCAGGAGGGTGGCTACACCTTC. Translating it yields CASSLRVGQEGGYTF. The chain uses TRBV5-6 and TRBJ1-2; D not certain. The germline CDR1 and CDR2 sequences are SGHDT and YYEEEE. Trimming left V 1 base short and J 7 bases short, with 17 bases between. This CDR3 is 15 amino acids long.

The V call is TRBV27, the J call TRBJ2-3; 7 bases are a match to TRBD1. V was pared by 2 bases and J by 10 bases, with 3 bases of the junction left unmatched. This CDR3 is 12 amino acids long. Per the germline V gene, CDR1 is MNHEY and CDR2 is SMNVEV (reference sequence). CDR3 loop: CASSLRQGPQYF. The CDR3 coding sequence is TGTGCCAGCAGTTTACGACAGGGCCCGCAGTATTTT.

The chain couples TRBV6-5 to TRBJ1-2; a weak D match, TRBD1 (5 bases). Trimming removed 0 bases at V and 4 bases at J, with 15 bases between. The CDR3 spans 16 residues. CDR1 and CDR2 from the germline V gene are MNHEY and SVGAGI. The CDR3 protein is CASSYSEAGRGYGYTF. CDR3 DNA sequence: TGTGCCAGCAGTTACTCGGAGGCGGGGCGCGGCTATGGCTACACCTTC.

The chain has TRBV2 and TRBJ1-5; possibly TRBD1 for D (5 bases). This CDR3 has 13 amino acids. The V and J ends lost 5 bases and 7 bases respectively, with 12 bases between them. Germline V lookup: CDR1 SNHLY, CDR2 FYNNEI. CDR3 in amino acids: CASSSTERQPQHF. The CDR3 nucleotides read TGTGCCAGCAGTTCGACAGAGAGGCAGCCCCAGCATTTT.

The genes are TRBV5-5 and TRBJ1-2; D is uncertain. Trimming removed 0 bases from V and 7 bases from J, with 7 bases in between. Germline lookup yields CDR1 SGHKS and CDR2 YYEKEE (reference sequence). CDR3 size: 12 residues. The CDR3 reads CASSLAGIGYTF. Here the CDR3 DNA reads TGTGCCAGCAGCTTGGCCGGGATTGGCTACACCTTC. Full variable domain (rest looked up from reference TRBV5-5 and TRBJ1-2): DAGVTQSPTHLIKTRGQQVTLRCSPISGHKSVSWYQQVLGQGPQFIFQYYEKEERGRGNFPDRFSARQFPNYSSELNVNALLLGDSALYLCASSLAGIGYTFGSGTRLTVV.

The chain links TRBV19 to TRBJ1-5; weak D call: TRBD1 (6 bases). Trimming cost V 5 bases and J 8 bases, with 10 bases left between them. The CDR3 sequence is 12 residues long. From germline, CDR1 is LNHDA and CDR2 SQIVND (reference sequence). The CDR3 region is CASSETGEPQHF. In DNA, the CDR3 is TGTGCCAGTAGTGAGACAGGTGAGCCCCAGCATTTT. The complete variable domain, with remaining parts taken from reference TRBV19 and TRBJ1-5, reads DGGITQSPKYLFRKEGQNVTLSCEQNLNHDAMYWYRQDPGQGLRLIYYSQIVNDFQKGDIAEGYSVSREKKESFPLTVTSAQKNPTAFYLCASSETGEPQHFGDGTRLSIL.

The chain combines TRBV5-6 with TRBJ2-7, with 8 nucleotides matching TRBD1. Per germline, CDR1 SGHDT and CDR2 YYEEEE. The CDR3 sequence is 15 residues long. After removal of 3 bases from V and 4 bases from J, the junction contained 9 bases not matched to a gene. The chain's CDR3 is CASSSSGTGVYEQYF. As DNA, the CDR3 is TGTGCCAGCAGCTCTTCCGGGACAGGAGTTTACGAGCAGTACTTC.

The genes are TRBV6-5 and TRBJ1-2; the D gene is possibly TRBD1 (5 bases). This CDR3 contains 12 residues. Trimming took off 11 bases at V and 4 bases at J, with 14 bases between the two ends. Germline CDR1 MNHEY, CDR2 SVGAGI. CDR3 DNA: TGTGCCGCGCGGGGGGGGAGCTATGGCTACACCTTC. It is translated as CAARGGSYGYTF.

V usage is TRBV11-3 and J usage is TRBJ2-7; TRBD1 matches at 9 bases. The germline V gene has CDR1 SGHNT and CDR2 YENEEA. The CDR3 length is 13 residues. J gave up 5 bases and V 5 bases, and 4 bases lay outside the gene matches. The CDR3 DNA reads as TGTGCCAGCAGCGGGGACAGGGACCACGAGCAGTACTTC. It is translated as CASSGDRDHEQYF.

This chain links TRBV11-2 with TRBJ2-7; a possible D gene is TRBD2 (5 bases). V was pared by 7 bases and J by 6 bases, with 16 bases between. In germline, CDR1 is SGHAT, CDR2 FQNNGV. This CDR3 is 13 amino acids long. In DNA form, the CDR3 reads TGTGCCAGCACCCCAATCGGACTGCCCGAGCAGTACTTC. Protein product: CASTPIGLPEQYF.

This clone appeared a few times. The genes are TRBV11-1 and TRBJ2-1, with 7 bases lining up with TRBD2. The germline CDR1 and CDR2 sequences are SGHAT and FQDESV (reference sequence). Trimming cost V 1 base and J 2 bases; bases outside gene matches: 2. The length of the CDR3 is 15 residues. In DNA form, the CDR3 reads TGTGCCAGCAGCTTAGGGGGGGGTACCTACAATGAGCAGTTCTTC. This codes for CASSLGGGTYNEQFF.

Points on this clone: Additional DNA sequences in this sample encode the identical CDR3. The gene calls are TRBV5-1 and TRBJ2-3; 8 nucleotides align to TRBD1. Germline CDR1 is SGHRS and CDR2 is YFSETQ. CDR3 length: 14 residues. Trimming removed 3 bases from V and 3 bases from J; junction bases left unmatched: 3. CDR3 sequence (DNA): TGCGCCAGCAGCTACGGACAGGGAACAGATACGCAGTATTTT. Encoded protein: CASSYGQGTDTQYF.

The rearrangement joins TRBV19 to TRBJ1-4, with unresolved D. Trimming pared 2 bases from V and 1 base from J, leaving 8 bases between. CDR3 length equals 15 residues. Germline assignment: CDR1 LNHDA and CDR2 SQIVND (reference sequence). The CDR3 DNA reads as TGTGCCAGTAGTATAAGCGGGAAAACTAATGAAAAACTGTTTTTT. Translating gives CASSISGKTNEKLFF.

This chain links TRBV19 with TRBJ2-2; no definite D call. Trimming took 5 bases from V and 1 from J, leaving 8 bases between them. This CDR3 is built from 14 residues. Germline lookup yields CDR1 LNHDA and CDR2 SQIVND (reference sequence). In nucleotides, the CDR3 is TGTGCCAGTAGTCTCCACATGAACACCGGGGAGCTGTTTTTT. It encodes CASSLHMNTGELFF.

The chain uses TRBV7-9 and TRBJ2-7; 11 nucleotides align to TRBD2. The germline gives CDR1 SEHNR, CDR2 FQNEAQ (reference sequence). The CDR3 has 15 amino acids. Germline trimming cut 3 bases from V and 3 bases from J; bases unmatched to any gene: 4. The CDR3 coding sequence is TGTGCCAGCAGCTTCGGGACTAGCGGATACTACGAGCAGTACTTC. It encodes CASSFGTSGYYEQYF.